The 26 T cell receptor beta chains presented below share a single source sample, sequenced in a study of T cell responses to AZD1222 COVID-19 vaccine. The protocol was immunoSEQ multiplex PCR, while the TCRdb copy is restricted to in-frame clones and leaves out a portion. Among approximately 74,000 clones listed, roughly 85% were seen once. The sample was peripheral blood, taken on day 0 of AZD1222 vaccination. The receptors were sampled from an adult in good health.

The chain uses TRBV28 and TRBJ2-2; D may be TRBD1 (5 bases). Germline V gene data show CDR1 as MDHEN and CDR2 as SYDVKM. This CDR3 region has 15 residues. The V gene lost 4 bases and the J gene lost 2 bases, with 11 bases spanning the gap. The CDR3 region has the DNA TGTGCCAGCAGTTCCAGGGCCAGCAACACCGGGGAGCTGTTTTTT. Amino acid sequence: CASSSRASNTGELFF.

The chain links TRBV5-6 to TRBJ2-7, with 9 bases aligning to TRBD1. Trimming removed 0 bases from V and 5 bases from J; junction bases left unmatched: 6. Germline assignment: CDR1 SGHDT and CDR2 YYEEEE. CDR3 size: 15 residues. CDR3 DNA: TGTGCCAGCAGCTTGGAGGGACAGGGATACCACGAGCAGTACTTC. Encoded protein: CASSLEGQGYHEQYF.

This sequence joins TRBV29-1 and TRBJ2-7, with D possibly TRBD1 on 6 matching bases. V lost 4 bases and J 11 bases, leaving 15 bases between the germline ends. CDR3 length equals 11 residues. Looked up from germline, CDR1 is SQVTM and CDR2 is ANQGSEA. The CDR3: CSVVSGGRKYF. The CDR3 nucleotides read TGCAGCGTTGTGTCTGGGGGCAGAAAGTACTTC.

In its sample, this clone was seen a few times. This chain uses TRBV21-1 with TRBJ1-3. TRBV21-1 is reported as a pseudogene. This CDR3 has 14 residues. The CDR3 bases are TGTGCCAGCAGCAAAGGGGACTGTGGAAACACCATATATTTT. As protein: CASSKGDCGNTIYF.

CDR3 residues: CASRPLAGPLQGGNEQFF. The DNA for the CDR3 is TGTGCCAGCAGACCTCTAGCGGGCCCCCTTCAGGGGGGCAATGAGCAGTTCTTC. The chain is built from TRBV7-8 and TRBJ2-1; D may be TRBD2 (8 bases). CDR3 size: 18 residues. V shed 6 bases and J shed 6 bases, with 27 bases lying between them. Germline V gene data show CDR1 as SGHVS and CDR2 as FQNEAQ.

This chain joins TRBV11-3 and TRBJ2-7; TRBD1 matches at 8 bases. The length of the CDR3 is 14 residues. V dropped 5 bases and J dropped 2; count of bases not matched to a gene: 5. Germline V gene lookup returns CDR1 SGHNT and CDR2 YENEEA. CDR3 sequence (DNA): TGTGCCAGCAGCCCGGGACAGGCGCCCTACGAGCAGTACTTC. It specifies CASSPGQAPYEQYF. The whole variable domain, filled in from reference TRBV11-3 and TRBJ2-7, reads EAGVVQSPRYKIIEKKQPVAFWCNPISGHNTLYWYLQNLGQGPELLIRYENEEAVDDSQLPKDRFSAERLKGVDSTLKIQPAELGDSAVYLCASSPGQAPYEQYFGPGTRLTVT.

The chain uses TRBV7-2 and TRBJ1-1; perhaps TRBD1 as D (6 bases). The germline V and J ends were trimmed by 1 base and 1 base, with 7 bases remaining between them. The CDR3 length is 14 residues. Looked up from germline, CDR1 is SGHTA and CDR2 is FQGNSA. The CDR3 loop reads CASSLGRGNTEAFF. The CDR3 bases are TGTGCCAGCAGCTTAGGCAGGGGGAACACTGAAGCTTTCTTT.

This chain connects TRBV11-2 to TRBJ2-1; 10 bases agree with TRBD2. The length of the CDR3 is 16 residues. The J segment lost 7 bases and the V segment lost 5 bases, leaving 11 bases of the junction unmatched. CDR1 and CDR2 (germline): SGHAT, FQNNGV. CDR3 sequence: CASSQSLAGAKNEQFF. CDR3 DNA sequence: TGTGCCAGCAGCCAGAGCCTAGCGGGGGCCAAGAATGAGCAGTTCTTC.

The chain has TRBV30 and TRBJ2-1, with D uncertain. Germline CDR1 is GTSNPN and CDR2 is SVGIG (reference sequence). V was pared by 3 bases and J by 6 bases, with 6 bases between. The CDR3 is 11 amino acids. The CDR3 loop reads CAWRQLNEQFF. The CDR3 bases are TGTGCCTGGAGGCAACTCAATGAGCAGTTCTTC.

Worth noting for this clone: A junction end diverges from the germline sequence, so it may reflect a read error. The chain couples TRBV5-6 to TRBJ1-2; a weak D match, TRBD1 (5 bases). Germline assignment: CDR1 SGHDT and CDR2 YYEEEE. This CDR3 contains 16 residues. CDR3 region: CASSLFSGPQGDGYTF. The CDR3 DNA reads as TGTGCCAGCAGCTTATTTTCCGGGCCTCAAGGGGATGGCTACACCTTT.

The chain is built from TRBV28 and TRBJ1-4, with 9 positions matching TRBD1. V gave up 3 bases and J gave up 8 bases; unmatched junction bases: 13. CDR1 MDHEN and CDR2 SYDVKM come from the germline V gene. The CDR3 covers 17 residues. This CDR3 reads CASSFPLGGQGGEKLFF. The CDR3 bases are TGTGCCAGCAGTTTCCCATTAGGGGGACAGGGAGGAGAAAAACTGTTTTTT.

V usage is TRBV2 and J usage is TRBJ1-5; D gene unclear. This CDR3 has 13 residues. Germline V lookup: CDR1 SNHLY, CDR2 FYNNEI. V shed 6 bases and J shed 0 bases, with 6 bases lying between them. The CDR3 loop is CASRGYSNQPQHF. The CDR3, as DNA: TGTGCCAGCAGGGGATATAGCAATCAGCCCCAGCATTTT.

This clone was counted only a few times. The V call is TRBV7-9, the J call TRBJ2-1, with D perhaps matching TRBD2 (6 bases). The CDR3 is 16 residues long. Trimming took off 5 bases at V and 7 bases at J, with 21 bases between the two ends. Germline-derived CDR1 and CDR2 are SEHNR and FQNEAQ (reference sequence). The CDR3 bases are TGTGCCAGCAGCCCCGAGGGACTCCTCCCGGGGAATGAGCAGTTCTTC. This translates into CASSPEGLLPGNEQFF.

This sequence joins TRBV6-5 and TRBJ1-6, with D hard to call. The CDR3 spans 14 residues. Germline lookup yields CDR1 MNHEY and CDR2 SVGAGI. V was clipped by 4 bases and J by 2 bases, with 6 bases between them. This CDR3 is CASSSAPYNSPLHF. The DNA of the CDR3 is TGTGCCAGCAGTTCGGCCCCCTATAATTCACCCCTCCACTTT.

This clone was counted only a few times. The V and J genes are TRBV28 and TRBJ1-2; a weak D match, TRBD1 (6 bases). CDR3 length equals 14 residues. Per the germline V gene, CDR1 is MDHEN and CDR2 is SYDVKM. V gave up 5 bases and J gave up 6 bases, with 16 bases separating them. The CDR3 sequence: CASSQSGTNHGYTF. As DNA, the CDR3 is TGTGCCAGCAGTCAATCCGGGACAAATCATGGCTACACCTTC.

CDR3 loop: CASSPRQGQNTEAFF. CDR3 nucleotides: TGTGCCAGCAGCCCCAGACAGGGCCAGAACACTGAAGCTTTCTTT. The V call is TRBV5-4, the J call TRBJ1-1; TRBD1 aligns across 7 bases. This CDR3 has 15 amino acids. Germline loops: CDR1 SGHNT, CDR2 YYREEE (reference sequence). V lost 4 bases to trimming and J lost 1 base; unmatched junction nucleotides: 7.

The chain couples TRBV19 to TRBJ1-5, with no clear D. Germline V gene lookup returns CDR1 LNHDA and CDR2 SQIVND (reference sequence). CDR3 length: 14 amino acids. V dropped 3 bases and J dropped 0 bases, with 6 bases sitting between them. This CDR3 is CASSMMNSNQPQHF. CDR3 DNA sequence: TGTGCCAGTAGTATGATGAATAGCAATCAGCCCCAGCATTTT.

The CDR3 here is CSASTGNTIYF. The CDR3 nucleotides are TGCAGTGCCTCGACCGGAAACACCATATATTTT. The rearrangement links TRBV20-1 to TRBJ1-3; the D is unclear. CDR1 and CDR2 from the germline V gene are DFQATT and SNEGSKA (reference sequence). V lost 6 bases, J lost 4 bases, and 7 bases lay in between. The CDR3 runs 11 residues.

CDR3 sequence reads: CASSLVGQSGTDTQYF. In nucleotides, the CDR3 is TGTGCCAGCAGCTTAGTTGGGCAGTCTGGCACAGATACGCAGTATTTT. The chain is built from TRBV11-2 and TRBJ2-3; no definite D call. In germline, CDR1 is SGHAT, CDR2 FQNNGV. V dropped 1 base and J dropped 1 base, with 12 bases sitting between them. There are 16 residues in the CDR3.

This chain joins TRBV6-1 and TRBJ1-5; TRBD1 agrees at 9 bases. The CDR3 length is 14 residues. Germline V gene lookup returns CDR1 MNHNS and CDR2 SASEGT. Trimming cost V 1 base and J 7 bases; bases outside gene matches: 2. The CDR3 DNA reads TGTGCCAGCAGTGAAGGGACAGGGGAGCAGCCCCAGCATTTT. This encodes CASSEGTGEQPQHF.

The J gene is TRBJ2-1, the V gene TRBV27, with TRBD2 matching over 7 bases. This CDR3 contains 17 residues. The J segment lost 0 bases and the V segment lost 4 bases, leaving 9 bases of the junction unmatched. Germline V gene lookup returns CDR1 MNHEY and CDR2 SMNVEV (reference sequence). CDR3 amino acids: CASSSTSVGSSYNEQFF. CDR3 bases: TGTGCCAGCAGTTCAACTAGCGTAGGGAGCTCCTACAATGAGCAGTTCTTC.

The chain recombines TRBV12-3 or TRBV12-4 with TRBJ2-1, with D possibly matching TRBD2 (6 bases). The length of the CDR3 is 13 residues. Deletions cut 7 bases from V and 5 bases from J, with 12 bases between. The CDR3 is CASTSGVHNEQFF. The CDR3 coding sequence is TGTGCCAGCACCTCGGGAGTCCACAATGAGCAGTTCTTC.

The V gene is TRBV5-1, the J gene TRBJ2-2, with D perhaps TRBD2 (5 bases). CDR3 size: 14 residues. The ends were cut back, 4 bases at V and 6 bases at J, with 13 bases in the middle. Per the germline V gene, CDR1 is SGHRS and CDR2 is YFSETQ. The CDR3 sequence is CASSLSDASGELFF. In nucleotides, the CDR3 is TGCGCCAGCAGCCTTAGCGACGCCTCCGGGGAGCTGTTTTTT.

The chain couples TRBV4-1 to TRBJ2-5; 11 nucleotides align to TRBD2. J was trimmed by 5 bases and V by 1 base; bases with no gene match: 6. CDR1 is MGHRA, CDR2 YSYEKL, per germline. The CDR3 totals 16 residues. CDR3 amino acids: CASSQVDTSGSETQYF. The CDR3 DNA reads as TGCGCCAGCAGCCAAGTCGATACTAGCGGGAGTGAGACCCAGTACTTC.

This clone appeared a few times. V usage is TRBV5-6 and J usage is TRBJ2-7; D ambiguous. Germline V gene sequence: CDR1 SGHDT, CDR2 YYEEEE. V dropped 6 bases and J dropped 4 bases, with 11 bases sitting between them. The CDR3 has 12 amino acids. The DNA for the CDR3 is TGTGCCAGCACCTCCATGAATTACGAGCAGTACTTC. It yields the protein CASTSMNYEQYF. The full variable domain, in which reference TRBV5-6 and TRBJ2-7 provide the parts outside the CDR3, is DAGVTQSPTHLIKTRGQQVTLRCSPKSGHDTVSWYQQALGQGPQFIFQYYEEEERQRGNFPDRFSGHQFPNYSSELNVNALLLGDSALYLCASTSMNYEQYFGPGTRLTVT.

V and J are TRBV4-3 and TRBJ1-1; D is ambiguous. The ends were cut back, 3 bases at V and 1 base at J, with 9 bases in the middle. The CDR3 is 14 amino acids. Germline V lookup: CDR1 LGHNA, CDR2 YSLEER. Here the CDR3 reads CASSHGEGNTEAFF. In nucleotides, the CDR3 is TGCGCCAGCAGCCACGGGGAGGGGAACACTGAAGCTTTCTTT.